This TCR beta chain was identified in a study of cytomegalovirus exposure and HLA in healthy donors. This PCR relied on a set of 60 Vbeta primers and 13 Jbeta primers. Profiled with immunoSEQ multiplex PCR; TCRdb holds only in-frame clones, not every one. The sample has roughly 140,000 clones; 80% are singletons. Germline V gene lookup returns CDR1 GTSNPN and CDR2 SVGIG (reference sequence). This CDR3 comprises 14 residues. Losses at the gene ends were 0 bases for V and 6 bases for J; bases not matched to a gene: 2. The clonotype originates from a man aged 25 to 40 in good health and CMV-seronegative. The sequenced material came from PBMCs. The chain uses TRBV30 and TRBJ2-2; 9 bases match TRBD1. CDR3 sequence: CAWSVGDRAGELFF. Written as DNA, the CDR3 is TGTGCCTGGAGTGTAGGGGACAGGGCCGGGGAGCTGTTTTTT.